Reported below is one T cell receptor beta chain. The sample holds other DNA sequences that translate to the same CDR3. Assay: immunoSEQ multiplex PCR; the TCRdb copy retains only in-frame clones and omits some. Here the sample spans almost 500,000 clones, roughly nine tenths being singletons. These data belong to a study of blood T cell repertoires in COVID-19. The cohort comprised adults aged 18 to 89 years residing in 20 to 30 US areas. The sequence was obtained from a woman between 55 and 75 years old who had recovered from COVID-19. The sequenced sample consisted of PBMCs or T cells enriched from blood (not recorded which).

DNA of the CDR3: TGTGCCAGCAGCCAACGGACAGGAAACGGCTACACCTTC. This gives the protein CASSQRTGNGYTF. The chain joins TRBV4-2 to TRBJ1-2, with TRBD1 matching 7 bases. Germline CDR1 and CDR2: LGHNA and YNFKEQ. The CDR3 loop spans 13 amino acids. V lost 2 bases, J lost 8 bases, and 5 bases stayed unmatched.